These 24 T cell receptor beta chains share one sample of origin, sequenced in a study of blood T cells in healthy people across ages. A second 7 to 11 cycle PCR used barcoded and J-beta primers. MiXCR was run by TCRdb on the 5' RACE reads, yielding one entry per CDR3 protein. Of about 560,000 distinct CDR3 sequences listed, roughly a quarter are singletons. The same data also contributed to another study, on T cells of mothers and their children.

Sequencing used blood. Source of these receptors: a boy aged 2 to 10 in good health.

This clonotype was observed at least ten times. The chain recombines TRBV20-1 with TRBJ2-5; 14 bases are a match to TRBD2. The ends lost 6 bases at V and 5 bases at J; junction bases unmatched: 5. This CDR3 spans 14 amino acids. Germline CDR1 and CDR2: DFQATT and SNEGSKA (reference sequence). DNA of the CDR3: TGCAGTGCCCCGACTAGCGGGAGGGCGGAGACCCAGTACTTC. Protein: CSAPTSGRAETQYF.

This clonotype came up a few times. The J gene is TRBJ2-2, the V gene TRBV7-2; D remains unclear. V was trimmed by 5 bases and J by 5 bases, leaving 6 bases between them. Germline lookup yields CDR1 SGHTA and CDR2 FQGNSA. The CDR3 runs 12 residues. The CDR3 DNA reads TGTGCCAGCAGCAGCCTGACCGGGGAGCTGTTTTTT. Translated: CASSSLTGELFF.

V usage is TRBV12-3 or TRBV12-4 and J usage is TRBJ1-5; weak D call: TRBD1 (5 bases). The ends were cut back, 5 bases at V and 7 bases at J, with 15 bases in the middle. There are 14 residues in the CDR3. The CDR3 here is CASSVRRHRQPQHF. CDR3 bases: TGTGCCAGCAGTGTAAGGCGGCACAGGCAGCCCCAGCATTTT.

This clonotype has a count of ten or more. The rearrangement joins TRBV10-3 to TRBJ1-5; D may be TRBD1 (5 bases). The germline V gene encodes CDR1 ENHRY and CDR2 SYGVKD. Trimming stripped 0 bases from V and 5 bases from J, with 5 bases between. The CDR3 is 13 amino acids. The CDR3 reads CAISESGHQPQHF. Written as DNA, the CDR3 is TGTGCCATCAGTGAGTCGGGGCATCAGCCCCAGCATTTT.

Notes on this clonotype: A junction end diverges from the germline sequence, so it may reflect a read error. The V and J genes are TRBV18 and TRBJ2-7; a weak D match, TRBD2 (6 bases). Germline lookup yields CDR1 KGHSH and CDR2 LQKENI. The CDR3 spans 15 residues. The CDR3 loop reads CASPPPRTRSSEQYF. CDR3 coding DNA: TGTGCCAGCCCACCACCCCGGACTCGCTCTAGCGAGCAGTACTTT.

In this sample, this clonotype turned up a few times. The chain uses TRBV6-6 and TRBJ2-7, with D maybe TRBD2 (7 bases). The CDR3 extends over 12 amino acids. CDR1 and CDR2 (germline): MNHNY, SVGAGI (reference sequence). V lost 7 bases to trimming and J lost 5 bases, with 12 bases between them. This CDR3 reads CASKPGGNEQYF. The DNA for the CDR3 is TGTGCCAGCAAACCGGGGGGCAACGAGCAGTACTTC.

The chain has TRBV2 and TRBJ2-7; TRBD1 aligns across 8 bases. Germline CDR1 and CDR2: SNHLY and FYNNEI. The CDR3 length is 14 residues. With 4 bases clipped from V and 1 base from J, the junction kept 3 bases outside the gene matches. The chain's CDR3 is CASSGRTGSYEQYF. The CDR3 DNA reads as TGTGCCAGCAGTGGGCGGACAGGGTCCTACGAGCAGTACTTC.

The table lists this clonotype with a count of one. The chain has TRBV29-1 and TRBJ2-3, with 9 bases identical to TRBD2. V trimming: 6 bases; J trimming: 6 bases; junction bases outside the gene matches: 10. Germline V gene lookup returns CDR1 SQVTM and CDR2 ANQGSEA. The CDR3 spans 14 residues. CDR3 sequence (DNA): TGCAGCGTAGGAGGCGGGAGGGCCGCGGATACGCAGTATTTT. Its protein product is CSVGGGRAADTQYF.

This clonotype was observed a handful of times. The V and J genes are TRBV7-6 and TRBJ1-6; D is ambiguous. V shed 1 base and J shed 9 bases, with 13 bases lying between them. Per the germline V gene, CDR1 is SGHVS and CDR2 is FNYEAQ. This CDR3 spans 15 amino acids. The CDR3 DNA is TGTGCCAGCAGCTTAGGCCAGGTTGGCGCTTCACCCCTCCACTTT. It translates to CASSLGQVGASPLHF.

This sequence joins TRBV12-3 or TRBV12-4 and TRBJ1-5, with D hard to call. This CDR3 contains 14 residues. The ends were cut back, 5 bases at V and 5 bases at J, with 13 bases in the middle. CDR3 region: CASSNPGFYQPQHF. The CDR3 nucleotides are TGTGCCAGCAGTAATCCGGGATTTTATCAGCCCCAGCATTTT.

CDR3 residues: CASSLTGTTQYF. The CDR3 DNA reads as TGTGCCAGCAGCTTGACCGGGACAACGCAGTATTTT. This chain connects TRBV7-2 to TRBJ2-3, with D perhaps TRBD1 (6 bases). Per the germline V gene, CDR1 is SGHTA and CDR2 is FQGNSA. Between the trimmed V and J ends, which lost 3 bases and 9 bases, there was a span of 10 bases. The CDR3 is made up of 12 amino acids.

This clonotype occurred a few times. The CDR3 nucleotides read TGCAGTGCTACAAACGAGGGAGACTATGGCTACACCTTC. Its translation is CSATNEGDYGYTF. The rearrangement joins TRBV20-1 to TRBJ1-2; D unresolved. Looked up from germline, CDR1 is DFQATT and CDR2 is SNEGSKA (reference sequence). V lost 4 bases and J lost 3, with 12 bases in between. The CDR3 is 13 residues long.

The V gene is TRBV27, the J gene TRBJ2-1; D not certain. Germline assignment: CDR1 MNHEY and CDR2 SMNVEV (reference sequence). V was pared by 7 bases and J by 3 bases, with 16 bases between. This CDR3 contains 15 residues. The CDR3 protein is CASTTKGWGYNEQFF. The CDR3 bases are TGTGCCAGCACCACAAAGGGATGGGGCTACAATGAGCAGTTCTTC.

This clonotype was detected only a few times. The chain employs TRBV20-1 and TRBJ1-1, with D possibly TRBD1 on 5 matching bases. CDR1 and CDR2 from the germline V gene are DFQATT and SNEGSKA (reference sequence). The CDR3 is 13 residues long. V lost 1 base and J 6 bases, leaving 12 bases between the germline ends. The CDR3 region is CSARGQGPSEAFF. CDR3 nucleotide sequence: TGCAGTGCTAGAGGGCAGGGACCGTCTGAAGCTTTCTTT.

The chain combines TRBV27 with TRBJ2-5; 7 bases are shared with TRBD1. CDR3 length: 18 amino acids. J lost 2 bases, V lost 2 bases, and 14 bases had no gene match. Germline values: CDR1 MNHEY, CDR2 SMNVEV (reference sequence). The DNA for the CDR3 is TGTGCCAGCAGTTTAATGATACAGGGGCCATTTCAACAAGAGACCCAGTACTTC. This gives the protein CASSLMIQGPFQQETQYF.

The V call is TRBV18, the J call TRBJ2-3, with TRBD1 matching over 9 bases. Germline-derived CDR1 and CDR2 are KGHSH and LQKENI. This CDR3 region has 14 residues. The V segment lost 3 bases and the J segment 4 bases; nucleotides outside the gene matches: 2. CDR3 DNA sequence: TGTGCCAGCTCACCTCGACAGGGGGCAGATACGCAGTATTTT. Translating gives CASSPRQGADTQYF.

This clonotype occurred a few times. The chain combines TRBV12-3 or TRBV12-4 with TRBJ1-2; D not resolved. Trimming removed 4 bases from V and 10 bases from J, with 13 bases in between. The CDR3 spans 12 residues. The DNA for the CDR3 is TGTGCCAGCAGTTCCCTGAAAACTTCCTACACCTTC. Its protein is CASSSLKTSYTF.

The table lists this clonotype with a few counts. V and J are TRBV3-1 and TRBJ2-7; 7 bases match TRBD2. J gave up 5 bases and V 0 bases, and 7 bases lay outside the gene matches. The CDR3 length is 15 residues. Germline V gives CDR1 LGHDT, CDR2 YNNKEL (reference sequence). The CDR3, as DNA: TGTGCCAGCAGCCAAGAAGGGCTAGCGGACCACGAGCAGTACTTC. Its protein is CASSQEGLADHEQYF.

To note about this clonotype: A junction end diverges from the germline sequence, so it may reflect a read error. The chain employs TRBV5-1 and TRBJ2-3, with D possibly TRBD2 on 6 matching bases. The CDR3 extends over 13 amino acids. Per the germline V gene, CDR1 is SGHRS and CDR2 is YFSETQ. CDR3 in DNA: TGCGCCAGCAGCCCCGGCCCGGGGGATATGCAGTATTTT. It specifies CASSPGPGDMQYF.

This clonotype was observed at least ten times. The chain has TRBV9 and TRBJ2-5; 7 nucleotides match TRBD2. The J segment lost 7 bases and the V segment lost 0 bases, leaving 3 bases of the junction unmatched. The germline gives CDR1 SGDLS, CDR2 YYNGEE. The CDR3 loop spans 13 amino acids. The CDR3 spells CASSVAGGGTQYF. CDR3 in DNA: TGTGCCAGCAGCGTAGCGGGGGGAGGGACCCAGTACTTC.

CDR3 residues: CSARIGTGVVGEQYF. CDR3 DNA: TGCAGTGCTAGGATCGGGACAGGAGTTGTAGGCGAGCAGTACTTC. The rearrangement links TRBV20-1 to TRBJ2-5; 8 bases map to TRBD1. Near its end, the DNA agrees better with TRBJ2-7, so the J call may be wrong. This CDR3 is built from 15 residues. Germline assignment: CDR1 DFQATT and CDR2 SNEGSKA (reference sequence).

The chain joins TRBV7-9 to TRBJ2-1, with a weak D call TRBD1 (6 bases). V gave up 1 base and J gave up 8 bases, with 15 bases separating them. CDR1 SEHNR and CDR2 FQNEAQ come from the germline V gene (reference sequence). The CDR3 extends over 15 amino acids. CDR3 loop: CASSLEQGIFDEQFF. The CDR3 DNA follows: TGTGCCAGCAGCTTAGAACAGGGTATATTTGATGAGCAGTTCTTC.

This chain links TRBV6-2 or TRBV6-3 with TRBJ2-3, with TRBD2 matching 10 bases. CDR1 and CDR2 from the germline V gene are MNHEY and SVGEGT. This CDR3 contains 16 residues. Unmatched junction bases numbered 4, after V lost 4 bases and J lost 0 bases. CDR3 DNA sequence: TGTGCCAGCAGTTCTTGGACTAGCGGTAGCACAGATACGCAGTATTTT. Amino acid sequence: CASSSWTSGSTDTQYF.

This chain uses TRBV14 with TRBJ1-1, with D unresolved. V was trimmed by 0 bases and J by 1 base, leaving 6 bases between them. The length of the CDR3 is 14 residues. Germline CDR1 SGHDN, CDR2 FVKESK. CDR3 nucleotides: TGTGCCAGCAGCCAAGATGGAGAGAACACTGAAGCTTTCTTT. It is translated as CASSQDGENTEAFF.